This T cell receptor (beta chain) emerged from a study of cytomegalovirus exposure and HLA in healthy donors. This clone was seen only once. Germline CDR1 is SGHVS and CDR2 is FQNEAQ. The CDR3 totals 18 residues. With V trimmed by 5 bases and J by 0 bases, 9 bases remained unmatched. Primers: 60 Vbeta forward and 13 Jbeta reverse. The method was immunoSEQ multiplex PCR; TCRdb's version includes in-frame clones alone and lacks a portion of them. The sample has around 180,000 clones; around 82% are singletons. The sequence was obtained from a man between 60 and 70 years old in good health and CMV-seronegative. Material: PBMCs. V and J are TRBV7-8 and TRBJ2-6; 8 bases map to TRBD1. CDR3 coding DNA: TGTGCCAGCAGCCCTCGGACAGGGACGCTCTCTGGGGCCAACGTCCTGACTTTC. This sequence encodes CASSPRTGTLSGANVLTF.